This TCR beta chain originates from a study of blood T cell repertoires in COVID-19. Looking at the study overall: Some COVID-19 samples were acute and others convalescent; all came from the United States, Italy and Spain.

Original processing notes: Estimated nucleated cell counts came from reference gene primer amplification. TCRdb's table, derived via immunoSEQ multiplex PCR, lists solely in-frame clones and lacks some. V and J calls and clone size follow that table, whereas D and trimming were derived from the DNA. The data show about 180,000 clones, roughly 90% seen once. In germline, CDR1 is LGHNA, CDR2 YSLEER. The CDR3 length is 17 residues. With 2 bases clipped from V and 5 bases from J, the junction kept 7 bases outside the gene matches. Sequenced material: peripheral blood. This chain joins TRBV4-3 and TRBJ2-2; 11 bases fit TRBD2. This TCR derives from a man in his fifties or sixties with acute or convalescent COVID-19. The CDR3 sequence is CASSQKRASGGTGELFF. The CDR3 DNA follows: TGCGCCAGCAGCCAAAAAAGGGCTAGCGGGGGGACCGGGGAGCTGTTTTTT.